This T cell receptor (beta chain) is drawn from a study of T cell repertoires in cytomegalovirus infection (dated by TCRdb to the late 2010s). Context from the whole study: Donor HLA type was relevant to the analysis, because carriage of CMV infection together with the matching HLA type was indicated by public TCR beta signatures. General findings and caveats noted by the study authors: The ex vivo response was dominated by HLA-C-restricted CMV-specific TCR beta clonotypes, which also provided the single most frequent clonotype in two of eight donors. Carriers of CMV infection plus the relevant HLA type were discriminated by the cumulative frequency of public TCR beta family members in the study cohort and in an independent roughly 380-donor cohort.

This clonotype was recorded many times. Its antigen is still unknown. Qualities for individual bases were not recorded, and no much larger clone is one base off. TCRdb records Illumina HiSeq 1500 as the sequencer. TCRdb itself trimmed the public reads at Q25 with fastp, ran MiXCR and retained productive beta chains. Each CDR3 protein appears once, grouped with its most common genes and DNA. In all, the sample holds almost 550,000 distinct CDR3 sequences, and approximately 15% of those were seen once. Jointly, the top ten make up 20% to 30% of the sample. The CDR3 spans 13 residues, from the cysteine through the phenylalanine. Of all the DNA, just the CDR3 is kept, 39 bases in frame from base 1. At the junction V is shortened by 6 bases and J by 4 bases, with 12 bases in between. As encoded in the germline V gene, CDR1 is LGHNT while CDR2 is FRNRAP.

Sequenced input: CD8+ T cells from PBMCs. The sequence was obtained from a human donor in good health (CMV status not recorded). Some clones in this sample may be carry-over from other donors' samples. The rearranged segments are TRBV12-5 and TRBJ1-2; possibly the D gene is TRBD1, per 5 matching bases. The sequenced DNA is TGTGCTAGTGGCCCGGCGGGACGCTATGGCTACACCTTC. Its product reads: CASGPAGRYGYTF. With the portions outside the CDR3 filled from the reference TRBV12-5 and TRBJ1-2 genes, the complete variable region becomes DARVTQTPRHKVTEMGQEVTMRCQPILGHNTVFWYRQTMMQGLELLAYFRNRAPLDDSGMPKDRFSAEMPDATLATLKIQPSEPRDSAVYFCASGPAGRYGYTFGSGTRLTVV.